What follows are 27 T cell receptor beta chains derived from one specimen sequenced in a study of T cell responses to AZD1222 COVID-19 vaccine. Assay: immunoSEQ multiplex PCR; the TCRdb copy retains only in-frame clones and omits some. The table lists around 110,000 clones, 70% to 90% of them singletons, with 4.8% in the top ten. The sequences come from peripheral blood, collected 28 days after the second AZD1222 dose. The receptors come from an adult who received the AZD1222 COVID-19 vaccine.

V usage is TRBV21-1 and J usage is TRBJ2-5; the listed D gene, TRBD1, was not tested against the DNA. TRBV21-1 is an annotated pseudogene. This CDR3 has 14 residues. The CDR3 DNA sequence: TGTGCCAGCAGCAATCCCACAGGGCCGGAGACCCAGTACTTC. It is translated as CASSNPTGPETQYF.

The chain couples TRBV30 to TRBJ1-2, with 8 bases lining up with TRBD1. Trimming at V came to 2 bases and at J to 5 bases, leaving 7 bases not matched to a gene. This CDR3 spans 14 amino acids. Looked up from germline, CDR1 is GTSNPN and CDR2 is SVGIG (reference sequence). The CDR3 spells CAWSHTGGHYGYTF. CDR3 nucleotides: TGTGCCTGGAGTCATACAGGGGGGCATTATGGCTACACCTTC.

The chain uses TRBV5-1 and TRBJ1-1, with D maybe TRBD1 (5 bases). This CDR3 is 16 amino acids long. Germline CDR1 is SGHRS and CDR2 is YFSETQ. V lost 4 bases and J lost 4, with 20 bases in between. CDR3 region: CASSGGVNGRGTEAFF. CDR3 in DNA: TGCGCCAGCAGCGGGGGGGTCAACGGGCGAGGCACTGAAGCTTTCTTT.

The chain links TRBV28 to TRBJ2-1; no definite D call. Germline V gene sequence: CDR1 MDHEN, CDR2 SYDVKM. The CDR3 has 14 residues. Trimming cost V 5 bases and J 2 bases, with 10 bases left between them. This CDR3 reads CASSTRRAYNEQFF. In DNA form, the CDR3 reads TGTGCCAGCAGTACCCGAAGGGCCTACAATGAGCAGTTCTTC. Complete variable domain (other parts from reference TRBV28 and TRBJ2-1): DVKVTQSSRYLVKRTGEKVFLECVQDMDHENMFWYRQDPGLGLRLIYFSYDVKMKEKGDIPEGYSVSREKKERFSLILESASTNQTSMYLCASSTRRAYNEQFFGPGTRLTVL.

The rearrangement uses TRBV6-5 and TRBJ1-2; D gene unclear. V was cut by 5 bases and J by 1 base, with 5 bases left in between. The germline CDR1 and CDR2 sequences are MNHEY and SVGAGI. The CDR3 has 12 residues. This chain's CDR3 is CASSRFNYGYTF. CDR3 sequence (DNA): TGTGCCAGCAGTCGCTTTAACTATGGCTACACCTTC.

The gene calls are TRBV27 and TRBJ1-2; D ambiguous. This CDR3 has 12 amino acids. With 11 bases removed from V and 7 bases from J, the gap between germline ends came to 17 bases. Per germline, CDR1 MNHEY and CDR2 SMNVEV (reference sequence). CDR3 region: CAFPLVTRGYTF. The CDR3 nucleotides are TGTGCCTTCCCGCTCGTAACCCGTGGCTACACCTTC.

The chain links TRBV6-2 or TRBV6-3 to TRBJ1-1; D remains ambiguous. Trimming left V 6 bases short and J 1 base short, with 9 bases between. Germline V gene lookup returns CDR1 MNHEY and CDR2 SVGEGT. This CDR3 is built from 13 residues. The CDR3 sequence is CASSLGRNTEAFF. CDR3 DNA: TGTGCCAGCAGCCTAGGACGGAACACTGAAGCTTTCTTT.

This clone was recorded once. The chain has TRBV4-2 and TRBJ1-1; TRBD1 matches at 8 bases. The length of the CDR3 is 15 residues. V was clipped by 0 bases and J by 5 bases; unmatched bases: 5. CDR1 LGHNA and CDR2 YNFKEQ come from the germline V gene. CDR3 region: CASSQEGQGKTEAFF. In nucleotides, the CDR3 is TGTGCCAGCAGCCAAGAAGGACAGGGTAAGACTGAAGCTTTCTTT.

The CDR3 region is CSVRDNEQFF. The DNA of the CDR3 is TGCAGCGTGCGGGACAATGAGCAGTTCTTC. The chain uses TRBV29-1 and TRBJ2-1; possibly TRBD2 for D (5 bases). V was cut by 6 bases and J by 5 bases, with 5 bases left in between. The length of the CDR3 is 10 residues. Germline V lookup: CDR1 SQVTM, CDR2 ANQGSEA.

The chain employs TRBV25-1 and TRBJ1-6; no clear D. Germline V CDR1 and CDR2: MGHDK, SYGVNS. This CDR3 region has 14 residues. The ends were cut back, 4 bases at V and 10 bases at J, with 14 bases in the middle. CDR3 DNA sequence: TGTGCCAGCAGTGTTGGAGACTTTGGATCACCCCTCCACTTT. Protein product: CASSVGDFGSPLHF.

The chain employs TRBV7-2 and TRBJ1-6; D possibly corresponds to TRBD1 (6 bases). The V gene's germline CDR1 is SGHTA and CDR2 FQGNSA. This CDR3 comprises 15 residues. V dropped 5 bases and J dropped 6 bases, with 14 bases sitting between them. The CDR3 loop is CASSGGGSLNSPLHF. The CDR3 DNA reads TGTGCCAGCAGCGGCGGGGGCAGCCTTAATTCACCCCTCCACTTT.

The chain has TRBV4-1 and TRBJ2-7; 7 bases are a match to TRBD2. The ends lost 2 bases at V and 4 bases at J; junction bases unmatched: 14. CDR1 and CDR2 (germline): MGHRA, YSYEKL. The CDR3 covers 17 residues. The DNA for the CDR3 is TGCGCCAGCAGCCAAATAGCCGGGACTACCTCTCCATACGAGCAGTACTTC. Its translation: CASSQIAGTTSPYEQYF.

V and J are TRBV21-1 and TRBJ2-3; the table gives TRBD2 as D, unverified against the DNA. TRBV21-1 is annotated as a pseudogene. The CDR3 consists of 18 residues. CDR3 loop: CASSKSPRGFVVTDTQYF. The DNA of the CDR3 is TGTGCCAGCAGCAAAAGCCCCCGGGGGTTCGTCGTCACAGATACGCAGTATTTT.

V is TRBV7-3 and J is TRBJ2-3; TRBD2 matches 9 bases. With 5 bases clipped from V and 0 bases from J, the junction kept 12 bases outside the gene matches. This CDR3 is 18 amino acids long. Germline CDR1 reads SGHTA; CDR2 reads FQGTGA. The DNA of the CDR3 is TGTGCCAGCAGCCCCGGGGTAGCGGGGGTGCGAAGCACAGATACGCAGTATTTT. Amino acids: CASSPGVAGVRSTDTQYF.

The chain links TRBV18 to TRBJ1-1, with 9 bases lining up with TRBD1. Germline V gene sequence: CDR1 KGHSH, CDR2 LQKENI. This CDR3 spans 16 amino acids. J was trimmed by 4 bases and V by 1 base; bases with no gene match: 7. This CDR3 reads CASSPLPTGGSTEAFF. DNA for the CDR3: TGTGCCAGCTCACCACTTCCTACAGGGGGCAGCACTGAAGCTTTCTTT.

This clone was seen more than once but under ten times. J is TRBJ1-2 and V is TRBV29-1, with 7 bases identical to TRBD1. The CDR3 runs to 15 residues. J gave up 5 bases and V 3 bases, and 12 bases lay outside the gene matches. Germline values: CDR1 SQVTM, CDR2 ANQGSEA. The CDR3 here is CSVEKQDRLAYGYTF. The DNA for the CDR3 is TGCAGCGTTGAGAAACAGGACAGGCTCGCGTATGGCTACACCTTC.

This clone was seen a single time. The chain couples TRBV27 to TRBJ2-4; possibly TRBD1 for D (6 bases). Between the trimmed V and J ends, which lost 5 bases and 7 bases, there was a span of 27 bases. CDR3 length equals 18 residues. The V gene's germline CDR1 is MNHEY and CDR2 SMNVEV (reference sequence). CDR3 coding DNA: TGTGCCAGCAGTCCTCCGGGACACCCTAGGCGCCCCGCTAACATTCAGTACTTC. It specifies CASSPPGHPRRPANIQYF.

V usage is TRBV3-1 (or the pseudogene TRBV3-2) and J usage is TRBJ2-1, with 11 bases fitting TRBD2. This CDR3 comprises 17 residues. CDR1 and CDR2 from the germline V gene are LGHDT and YNNKEL (reference sequence). Trimming cost V 2 bases and J 0 bases; bases outside gene matches: 3. DNA for the CDR3: TGTGCCAGCAGCCAAAGACTAGCGGGGAGCTCCTACAATGAGCAGTTCTTC. Translated, it gives CASSQRLAGSSYNEQFF.

This clone appeared once. This sequence joins TRBV4-3 and TRBJ2-7, with TRBD1 matching 11 bases. Germline CDR1 is LGHNA and CDR2 is YSLEER. The CDR3 is 15 residues long. V shed 0 bases and J 3 bases; nucleotides not matched to a gene: 1. CDR3 in DNA: TGCGCCAGCAGCCAAGAGGGACAGGGGGTCTACGAGCAGTACTTC. Translated, it gives CASSQEGQGVYEQYF.

The rearrangement joins TRBV10-2 to TRBJ1-5, with D possibly matching TRBD1 (6 bases). V was pared by 3 bases and J by 2 bases, with 20 bases between. The CDR3 runs 18 residues. Germline assignment: CDR1 WSHSY and CDR2 SAAADI. The chain's CDR3 is CASSDFPLLRQGNQPQHF. CDR3 sequence (DNA): TGCGCCAGCAGTGATTTTCCCCTCCTCAGACAGGGCAATCAGCCCCAGCATTTT.

The V and J genes are TRBV6-4 and TRBJ1-5, with D unclear. This CDR3 is built from 13 residues. Per the germline V gene, CDR1 is MRHNA and CDR2 is SNTAGT. With 6 bases removed from V and 5 bases from J, the gap between germline ends came to 11 bases. The CDR3 loop is CASSPADDQPQHF. CDR3 DNA sequence: TGTGCCAGCAGCCCCGCGGACGATCAGCCCCAGCATTTT.

This clone was picked up a small number of times. The chain has TRBV10-3 and TRBJ2-7, with 7 bases that match TRBD2. The CDR3 totals 16 residues. Trimming at V came to 3 bases and at J to 4 bases, leaving 12 bases not matched to a gene. The germline CDR1 and CDR2 sequences are ENHRY and SYGVKD. Here the CDR3 reads CAISDFSALAEYEQYF. The CDR3 DNA is TGTGCCATCAGTGATTTCTCTGCGCTAGCGGAATACGAGCAGTACTTC.

This clone was seen only once. The V call is TRBV29-1, the J call TRBJ1-1; unclear D gene. V lost 5 bases to trimming and J lost 3 bases, with 16 bases between them. CDR3 length equals 14 residues. Germline assignment: CDR1 SQVTM and CDR2 ANQGSEA. This CDR3 is CSVLRTLGDTEAFF. The CDR3 DNA reads as TGCAGCGTTTTGCGGACTCTCGGGGACACTGAAGCTTTCTTT.

The genes are TRBV7-2 and TRBJ2-7, with D tentatively TRBD2 (5 bases). Trimming shortened V by 0 bases and J by 4 bases, and 16 bases separated the two germline ends. CDR3 length: 16 residues. CDR1 is SGHTA and CDR2 is FQGNSA in the germline V gene. The CDR3 is CASSLAAGVSFYEQYF. The CDR3 DNA reads as TGTGCCAGCAGCTTAGCGGCCGGGGTCTCGTTTTACGAGCAGTACTTC.

The CDR3 DNA reads TGTGCCAGCAGTGAAAGGACAGGGTCCTCACCCCTCCACTTT. Protein: CASSERTGSSPLHF. The chain carries TRBV2 and TRBJ1-6, with 8 bases that match TRBD1. V lost 2 bases and J lost 10; bases outside the gene matches: 4. The germline V gene encodes CDR1 SNHLY and CDR2 FYNNEI. The CDR3 has 14 amino acids.

V and J are TRBV6-5 and TRBJ2-7; D may be TRBD1 (6 bases). This CDR3 region has 14 residues. Germline V gene sequence: CDR1 MNHEY, CDR2 SVGAGI. Trimming took 2 bases from V and 0 from J, leaving 8 bases between them. The CDR3 coding sequence is TGTGCCAGCAGTTACCAGGGGAGCTCCTACGAGCAGTACTTC. Its protein is CASSYQGSSYEQYF.

CDR3 DNA sequence: TGTGCCAGCAGCTCAGGACTAGCGGGGGGGCTCGGGAATGAGCAGTTCTTC. It codes for CASSSGLAGGLGNEQFF. The chain uses TRBV11-3 and TRBJ2-1; 15 bases align to TRBD2. The V gene's germline CDR1 is SGHNT and CDR2 YENEEA. This CDR3 region has 17 residues. J was trimmed by 7 bases and V by 4 bases; bases with no gene match: 8.